Listed below are T cell receptor beta chains from one sample, sequenced in a study of cytomegalovirus exposure and HLA in healthy donors. Generated by immunoSEQ multiplex PCR, the TCRdb table keeps only in-frame clones and is missing some. The table includes 75,000 to 100,000 clones, about 70% detected once. What was sequenced was PBMCs. All receptors come from a man between 60 and 70 years old in good health and CMV-seronegative. Each CDR3 is given with its conserved first and last residue. The D gene is left open where the match is weak. Only some rows state a clone size, as once, few, many or a class for expanded clones.

abundance	v_gene	j_gene	d_gene	CDR3nt	CDR3aa
NA	TRBV28	TRBJ2-2	TRBD2	TGTGCCAGCAGTACCCGGAAAGGCTCTGGGGGGGAAAACACCGGGGAGCTGTTTTTT	CASSTRKGSGGENTGELFF
NA	TRBV5-8	TRBJ2-1	TRBD1	TGTGCCAGCAGCTTGGGACAGGGTCTACATGATGAGCAGTTCTTC	CASSLGQGLHDEQFF
NA	TRBV2	TRBJ1-2	NA	TGTGCCAGCAATACACAGGGAGGGTTCTATGGCTACACCTTC	CASNTQGGFYGYTF
NA	TRBV2	TRBJ2-7	NA	TGTGCCAGCAAGCGGCTAGCTGACTCCTACGAGCAGTACTTC	CASKRLADSYEQYF
NA	TRBV5-6	TRBJ2-7	TRBD2	TGTGCCAGCAGCTTGAGGACGGGACTAGCGGGAGGTGGAAGTGAGCAGTACTTC	CASSLRTGLAGGGSEQYF
NA	TRBV2	TRBJ1-2	NA	TGTGCCAGCCGAGAAACCGCAGGGTGGGATGGCTACACCTTC	CASRETAGWDGYTF
NA	TRBV6-5	TRBJ1-1	TRBD1	TGTGCCAGCAGTTACAGGGGGCTGGACACTGAAGCTTTCTTT	CASSYRGLDTEAFF
NA	TRBV30	TRBJ1-6	NA	TGTGCCTGGAGGAGCTCCTATAATTCACCCCTCCACTTT	CAWRSSYNSPLHF
NA	TRBV6-9	TRBJ1-5	NA	TGTGCCAGCAGAACACTACAGGTCAATCAGCCCCAGCATTTT	CASRTLQVNQPQHF
once	TRBV9	TRBJ2-3	TRBD2	TGTGCCAGCAGCGTAGCTGGGGCTAGCGGGCCCCCCACAGATACGCAGTATTTT	CASSVAGASGPPTDTQYF
NA	TRBV2	TRBJ2-5	NA	TGTGCCAGCAGGACGGAGCCTTCTCAAGAGACCCAGTACTTC	CASRTEPSQETQYF
NA	TRBV10-2	TRBJ1-2	TRBD1	TGCGCCAGCAGTGCCAGGACAGGGAAGGGGAACTATGGCTACACCTTC	CASSARTGKGNYGYTF
NA	TRBV18	TRBJ1-1	TRBD1	TGTGCCAGTGAAGGGGGCATGAACACTGAAGCTTTCTTT	CASEGGMNTEAFF
NA	TRBV4-1	TRBJ2-5	NA	TGCGCCAGCAGCCAAGCTGTTAACTTAGCAGAGACCCAGTACTTC	CASSQAVNLAETQYF